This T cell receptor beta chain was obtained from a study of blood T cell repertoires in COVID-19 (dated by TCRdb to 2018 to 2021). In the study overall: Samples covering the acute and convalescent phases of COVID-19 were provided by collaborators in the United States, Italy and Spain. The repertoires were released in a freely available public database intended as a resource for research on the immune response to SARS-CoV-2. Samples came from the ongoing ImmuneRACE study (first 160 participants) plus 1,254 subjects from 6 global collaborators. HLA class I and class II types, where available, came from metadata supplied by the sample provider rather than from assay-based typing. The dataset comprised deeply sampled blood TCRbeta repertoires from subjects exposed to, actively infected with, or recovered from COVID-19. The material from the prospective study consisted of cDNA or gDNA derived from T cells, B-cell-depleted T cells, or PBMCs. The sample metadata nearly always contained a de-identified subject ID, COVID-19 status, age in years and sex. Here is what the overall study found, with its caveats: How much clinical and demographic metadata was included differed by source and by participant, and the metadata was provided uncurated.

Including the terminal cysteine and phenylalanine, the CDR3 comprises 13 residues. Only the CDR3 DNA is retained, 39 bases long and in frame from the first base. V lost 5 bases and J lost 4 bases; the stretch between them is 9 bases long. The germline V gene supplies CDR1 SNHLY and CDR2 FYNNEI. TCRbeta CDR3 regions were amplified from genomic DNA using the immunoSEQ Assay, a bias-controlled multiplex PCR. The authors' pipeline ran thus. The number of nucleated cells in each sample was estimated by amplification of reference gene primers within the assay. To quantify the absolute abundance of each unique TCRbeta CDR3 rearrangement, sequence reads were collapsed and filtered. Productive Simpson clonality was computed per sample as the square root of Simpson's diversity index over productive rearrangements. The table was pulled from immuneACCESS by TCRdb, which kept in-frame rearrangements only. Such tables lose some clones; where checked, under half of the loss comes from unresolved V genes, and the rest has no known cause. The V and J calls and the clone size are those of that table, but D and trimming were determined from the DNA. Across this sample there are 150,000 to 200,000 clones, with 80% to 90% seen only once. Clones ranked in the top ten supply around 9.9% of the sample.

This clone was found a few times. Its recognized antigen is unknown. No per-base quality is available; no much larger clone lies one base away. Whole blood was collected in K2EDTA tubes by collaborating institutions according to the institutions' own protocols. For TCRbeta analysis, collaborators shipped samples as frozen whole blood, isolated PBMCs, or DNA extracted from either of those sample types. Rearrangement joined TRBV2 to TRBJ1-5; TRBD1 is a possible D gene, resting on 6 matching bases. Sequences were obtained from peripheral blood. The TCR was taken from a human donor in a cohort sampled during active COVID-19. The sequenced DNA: TGTGCCAGCAGTTTACAGGGTAATCAGCCCCAGCATTTT. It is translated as CASSLQGNQPQHF. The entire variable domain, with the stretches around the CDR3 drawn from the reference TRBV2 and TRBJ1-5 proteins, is EPEVTQTPSHQVTQMGQEVILRCVPISNHLYFYWYRQILGQKVEFLVSFYNNEISEKSEIFDDQFSVERPDGSNFTLKIRSTKLEDSAMYFCASSLQGNQPQHFGDGTRLSIL.